These 5 T cell receptor beta chains were all obtained from the same sample, sequenced in a study of T cell responses to AZD1222 COVID-19 vaccine (dated by TCRdb to 2020 to 2022). The sample's time point label is to be understood as: about 28 days (+/-7) after the second vaccine dose. In light of the paper, this sample's treatment or condition label describes: meningococcal conjugate vaccine given as trial control. Libraries were constructed by the immunoSEQ multiplex PCR assay. What TCRdb holds here is the immuneACCESS table cut down to in-frame rearrangements. Part of the clones is not present; checked against another copy, under half of the missing clones reflect an unresolved V gene, and the others are unexplained. Within this sample are some 190,000 clones, with around 94% of them counted one time only. The biggest ten clones account for around 1.8% of the sample. Sequences were derived from peripheral blood, sampled 28 days after the second dose of the MenACWY control vaccine. The receptors were gathered from an adult who received the MenACWY meningococcal vaccine as a control.

The rearrangement joins TRBV28 to TRBJ2-7, with unresolved D. The germline CDR1 and CDR2 sequences are MDHEN and SYDVKM. Trimming stripped 4 bases from V and 2 bases from J, with 15 bases between. The CDR3 contains 15 residues. CDR3 nucleotides: TGTGCCAGCAGTTCCCCCACGACACCAGCCTACGAGCAGTACTTC. This translates into CASSSPTTPAYEQYF.

This clone was seen only once. V is TRBV6-5 and J is TRBJ1-5; D gene unclear. The V gene's germline CDR1 is MNHEY and CDR2 SVGAGI. The CDR3 length is 14 residues. V gave up 5 bases and J gave up 1 base, with 9 bases separating them. CDR3 region: CASSTPGSNQPQHF. The CDR3 DNA follows: TGTGCCAGCAGTACCCCGGGGAGCAATCAGCCCCAGCATTTT.

The chain employs TRBV4-1 and TRBJ2-7, with 8 bases aligning to TRBD2. The germline V gene has CDR1 MGHRA and CDR2 YSYEKL. The length of the CDR3 is 15 residues. J was trimmed by 2 bases and V by 0 bases; bases with no gene match: 3. The CDR3 DNA reads TGCGCCAGCAGCCAAGACCCGGGGGGGGCCTACGAGCAGTACTTC. Residues: CASSQDPGGAYEQYF.

The J gene is TRBJ1-4, the V gene TRBV4-3; D ambiguous. Trimming took off 0 bases at V and 0 bases at J, with 8 bases between the two ends. Germline V lookup: CDR1 LGHNA, CDR2 YSLEER. The CDR3 totals 16 residues. CDR3 sequence: CASSQDWAATNEKLFF. DNA for the CDR3: TGCGCCAGCAGCCAAGATTGGGCGGCAACTAATGAAAAACTGTTTTTT.

This chain joins TRBV24-1 and TRBJ2-3; D is perhaps TRBD1 (6 bases). Germline CDR1 reads KGHDR; CDR2 reads SFDVKD. The CDR3 spans 15 residues. V lost 1 base, J lost 0 bases, and 7 bases lay in between. The CDR3 region is CATSDLGQSTDTQYF. The DNA for the CDR3 is TGTGCCACCAGTGATTTAGGACAGAGCACAGATACGCAGTATTTT.